The source of this T cell receptor (beta chain) is a study of radiotherapy plus CTLA-4 blockade in lung cancer. Trimming cost V 1 base and J 4 bases; bases outside gene matches: 6. The germline V gene has CDR1 SGHAT and CDR2 FQNNGV. The CDR3 has 17 amino acids. Here immunoSEQ multiplex PCR was the method, and the copy in TCRdb shows in-frame clones only, minus some. The sample records about 45,000 clones, roughly 63% being singletons. Here the sequenced sample was peripheral blood, taken from a patient treated with radiotherapy plus ipilimumab. This chain links TRBV11-2 with TRBJ2-2; 10 positions match TRBD1. The TCR comes from a human donor with non-small cell lung cancer who had a partial response to radiotherapy plus ipilimumab. This CDR3 reads CASSLVPRTGGTGELFF. Written as DNA, the CDR3 is TGTGCCAGCAGCTTAGTTCCGAGGACAGGGGGCACCGGGGAGCTGTTTTTT.